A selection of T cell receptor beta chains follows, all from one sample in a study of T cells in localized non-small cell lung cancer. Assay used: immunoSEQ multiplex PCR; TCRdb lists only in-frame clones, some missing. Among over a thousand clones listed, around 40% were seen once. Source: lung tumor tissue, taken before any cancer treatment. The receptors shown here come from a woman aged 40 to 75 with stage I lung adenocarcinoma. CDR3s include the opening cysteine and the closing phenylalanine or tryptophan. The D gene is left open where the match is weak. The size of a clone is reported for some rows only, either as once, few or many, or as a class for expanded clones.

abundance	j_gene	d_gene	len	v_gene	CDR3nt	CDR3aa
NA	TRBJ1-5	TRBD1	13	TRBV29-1	TGCAGCGTTAGGGGACAGGGCGGACAGCCCCAGCATTTT	CSVRGQGGQPQHF
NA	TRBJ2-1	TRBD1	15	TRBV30	TGTGCCTGGAGTGTACGACAGGGATTGTACAATGAGCAGTTCTTC	CAWSVRQGLYNEQFF
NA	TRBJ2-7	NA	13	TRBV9	TGTGCCAGCACAACTACCGACTCCTACGAGCAGTACTTC	CASTTTDSYEQYF
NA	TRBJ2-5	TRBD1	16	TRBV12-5	TGTGCTAGTGGTCCCCCGGGACAGGGGGCTGGGGAGACCCAGTACTTC	CASGPPGQGAGETQYF
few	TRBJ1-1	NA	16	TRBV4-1	TGCGCCAGCAGCCAAGATCAAGGCACGATGAACACTGAAGCTTTCTTT	CASSQDQGTMNTEAFF
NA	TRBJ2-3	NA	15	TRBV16	TGTGCCAGCAGCCAATCACAGCGGATCACAGATACGCAGTATTTT	CASSQSQRITDTQYF
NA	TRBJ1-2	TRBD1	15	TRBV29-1	TGCAGCGTTGACCAACAGGGGGCGTTTATTTCTGGCTACACCTTC	CSVDQQGAFISGYTF
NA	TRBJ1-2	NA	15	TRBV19	TGTGCCAGTAGTATAATGGGGGTCGCTAACTATGGCTACACCTTC	CASSIMGVANYGYTF
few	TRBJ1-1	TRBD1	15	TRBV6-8	TGTGCCAGCAGCCTCGGGACAGGAGAGAACACTGAAGCTTTCTTT	CASSLGTGENTEAFF
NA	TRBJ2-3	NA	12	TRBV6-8	TGTGCCAGCAGTTTTTTGGGAGATACGCAGTATTTT	CASSFLGDTQYF
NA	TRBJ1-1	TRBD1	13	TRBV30	TGTGCCTGGACCACTACAGGGGGCACTGAAGCTTTCTTT	CAWTTTGGTEAFF
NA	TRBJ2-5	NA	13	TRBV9	TGTGCCAGCAGCGTCAGCCGGGAAGAGACCCAGTACTTC	CASSVSREETQYF
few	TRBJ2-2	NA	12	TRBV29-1	TGCAGCGTTGGAAGAGGGAACGGGGAGCTGTTTTTT	CSVGRGNGELFF
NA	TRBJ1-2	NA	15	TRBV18	TGTGCCAGCTCACCGGGGGGGGCCGCAGGCTATGGCTACACCTTC	CASSPGGAAGYGYTF
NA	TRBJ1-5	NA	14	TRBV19	TGTGCCAGTAGTATAGGGGGTAACAATCAGCCCCAGCATTTT	CASSIGGNNQPQHF